The subject of this entry is one TCR beta chain. A much larger clone differs from this one at a single base, so this may be a read error. This sample is drawn from a study of early T cells in non-severe SARS-CoV-2 infection. TCRdb reprocessed the 5' RACE reads with MiXCR, giving one entry per CDR3 protein. The table includes over 100,000 distinct CDR3 sequences, around 13% detected once. The receptor was isolated from an adult who was a healthcare worker with PCR-confirmed SARS-CoV-2 infection or an uninfected control (not recorded which). The sequenced material came from whole blood.

The CDR3: CPSSVADEQFF. CDR3 in DNA: TGTCCCAGCAGCGTAGCAGATGAGCAGTTCTTC. The genes are TRBV9 and TRBJ2-1, with no clear D. The CDR3 runs to 11 residues. The germline V gene encodes CDR1 SGDLS and CDR2 YYNGEE.